Below, 20 T cell receptor beta chains from the same sample are listed, as sequenced in a study of immune evolution from preneoplasia to lung adenocarcinoma. TCRdb's copy holds only in-frame clones and misses some; the assay was immunoSEQ multiplex PCR. The repertoire holds fewer than 900 clones, with roughly 83% as singletons. Sequencing used FFPE atypical adenomatous hyperplasia tissue from the lung. The subset: atypical adenomatous hyperplasia (AAH), lung preneoplasia. Source of these receptors: a person in their 70s with lung adenocarcinoma.

In this sample, this clone turned up a few times. The chain has TRBV13 and TRBJ2-3; 9 bases fit TRBD2. The V and J ends lost 2 bases and 3 bases, in that order; junction bases with no gene match: 12. Germline CDR1 is PRHDT and CDR2 is FYEKMQ (reference sequence). The CDR3 extends over 18 amino acids. CDR3 DNA: TGTGCCAGCAGCTTATATCAGGGTAGCGGGGGTTTTACAGATACGCAGTATTTT. Amino acid sequence: CASSLYQGSGGFTDTQYF.

This clone was picked up one time. The CDR3 protein is CASSSPGLEVNIQYF. The CDR3 region has the DNA TGTGCCAGCAGTTCCCCGGGACTAGAAGTAAACATTCAGTACTTC. The chain is built from TRBV6-6 and TRBJ2-4; 8 nucleotides match TRBD2. The germline V gene has CDR1 MNHNY and CDR2 SVGAGI (reference sequence). This CDR3 contains 15 residues. V shed 4 bases and J 6 bases; nucleotides not matched to a gene: 8.

This clone was picked up one time. The CDR3: CASSIGTPEGQPQHF. As DNA, the CDR3 is TGTGCCAGTAGTATAGGGACACCCGAAGGTCAGCCCCAGCATTTT. The chain is built from TRBV19 and TRBJ1-5; tentative D call: TRBD1 (5 bases). Germline CDR1 and CDR2: LNHDA and SQIVND (reference sequence). This CDR3 is 15 amino acids long. V was shortened by 1 base and J by 6 bases, with 13 bases between the two germline ends.

V usage is TRBV19 and J usage is TRBJ2-5; D not certain. Trimming took off 1 base at V and 3 bases at J, with 9 bases between the two ends. Germline V lookup: CDR1 LNHDA, CDR2 SQIVND (reference sequence). The CDR3 sequence is 14 residues long. The CDR3 region is CASSIGVGEETQYF. CDR3 nucleotide sequence: TGTGCCAGTAGTATAGGTGTGGGCGAAGAGACCCAGTACTTC.

With regard to this clone: One end of the junction is discordant with germline, which a read error may explain. Other DNA sequences from this sample encode an identical CDR3 as well. This CDR3 is CATSRDGGAGANVLTF. The CDR3 DNA sequence: TGTGCCACCAGCAGAGATGGGGGCGCCGGGGCCAACGTCCTGACTTTT. The chain employs TRBV15 and TRBJ2-6, with D possibly TRBD1 on 6 matching bases. This CDR3 region has 16 residues. Germline-derived CDR1 and CDR2 are LNHNV and YYDKDF (reference sequence).

The chain has TRBV19 and TRBJ2-1; no reliable D call. This CDR3 has 13 residues. The germline gives CDR1 LNHDA, CDR2 SQIVND (reference sequence). Trimming cost V 3 bases and J 5 bases, with 8 bases left between them. The CDR3 DNA reads as TGTGCCAGTAGTATCCTTGTGAACAATGAGCAGTTCTTC. The encoded protein is CASSILVNNEQFF.

This clone showed up just a few times. V usage is TRBV19 and J usage is TRBJ1-1, with D possibly TRBD1 on 6 matching bases. The germline V gene has CDR1 LNHDA and CDR2 SQIVND (reference sequence). Trimming left V 3 bases short and J 4 bases short, with 12 bases between. The CDR3 extends over 14 amino acids. CDR3: CASSIQGRGTEAFF. CDR3 nucleotide sequence: TGTGCCAGTAGTATTCAGGGCAGGGGCACTGAAGCTTTCTTT.

CDR3 sequence reads: CASSEASGGPETQYF. The CDR3 bases are TGTGCCAGCAGTGAAGCGTCGGGGGGGCCAGAGACCCAGTACTTC. The chain has TRBV6-1 and TRBJ2-5, with 8 nucleotides matching TRBD2. V trimming: 0 bases; J trimming: 4 bases; junction bases outside the gene matches: 4. CDR1 is MNHNS and CDR2 is SASEGT in the germline V gene. This CDR3 region has 15 residues.

The V gene is TRBV6-6, the J gene TRBJ1-2; TRBD1 might be the D (5 bases). There are 13 residues in the CDR3. The germline gives CDR1 MNHNY, CDR2 SVGAGI (reference sequence). V was pared by 0 bases and J by 6 bases, with 8 bases between. The CDR3 region has the DNA TGTGCCAGCAGTTACTCGGGGGGAGATGGCTACACCTTC. Its protein is CASSYSGGDGYTF.

The rearrangement joins TRBV9 to TRBJ2-5; 8 bases align to TRBD1. This CDR3 is 16 amino acids long. Germline V CDR1 and CDR2: SGDLS, YYNGEE. With V trimmed by 3 bases and J by 2 bases, 9 bases remained unmatched. CDR3 in amino acids: CASSARTGWQQETQYF. The CDR3, as DNA: TGTGCCAGCAGCGCCCGGACAGGGTGGCAACAAGAGACCCAGTACTTC.

The chain is built from TRBV19 and TRBJ1-1; unclear D gene. Trimming shortened V by 9 bases and J by 0 bases, and 14 bases separated the two germline ends. This CDR3 has 14 amino acids. Germline V gives CDR1 LNHDA, CDR2 SQIVND (reference sequence). The CDR3 bases are TGTGCCAGCTCCCCGGGCAGCTTGAACACTGAAGCTTTCTTT. It codes for CASSPGSLNTEAFF.

This sequence joins TRBV11-3 and TRBJ2-1; 7 bases map to TRBD2. CDR3 size: 14 residues. The V gene's germline CDR1 is SGHNT and CDR2 YENEEA. Germline trimming cut 6 bases from V and 7 bases from J; bases unmatched to any gene: 9. The CDR3 nucleotides are TGTGCCAGCAGTAGGCCGGGACTATCTAATGAGCAGTTCTTC. This translates into CASSRPGLSNEQFF.

The J gene is TRBJ2-7, the V gene TRBV6-1; D possibly uses TRBD1 or TRBD2 (6 bases each). Germline CDR1 MNHNS, CDR2 SASEGT. Trimming cost V 0 bases and J 5 bases, with 11 bases left between them. The CDR3 sequence is 14 residues long. The DNA for the CDR3 is TGTGCCAGCAGTGAAGCGGGGGGCCTAGACGAGCAGTACTTC. Its translation is CASSEAGGLDEQYF.

This chain uses TRBV27 with TRBJ2-3; 15 bases align to TRBD2. V gave up 6 bases and J gave up 3 bases; unmatched junction bases: 7. The germline V gene has CDR1 MNHEY and CDR2 SMNVEV (reference sequence). The CDR3 covers 17 residues. Here the CDR3 reads CASRRTSGGAWTDTQYF. CDR3 nucleotide sequence: TGTGCCAGCAGACGGACTAGCGGGGGGGCCTGGACAGATACGCAGTATTTT.

This chain connects TRBV4-1 to TRBJ2-7; no clear D. CDR1 is MGHRA and CDR2 is YSYEKL in the germline V gene. V was pared by 1 base and J by 2 bases, with 6 bases between. This CDR3 spans 13 amino acids. In nucleotides, the CDR3 is TGCGCCAGCAGCCAAGCCCTGACCTACGAGCAGTACTTC. Its protein product is CASSQALTYEQYF.

V usage is TRBV7-2 and J usage is TRBJ1-1, with TRBD1 as a possible D gene (5 bases). Trimming took off 2 bases at V and 0 bases at J, with 7 bases between the two ends. CDR3 length: 14 amino acids. Germline-derived CDR1 and CDR2 are SGHTA and FQGNSA. The CDR3, as DNA: TGTGCCAGCAGCTTACAGGGTTTGAACACTGAAGCTTTCTTT. This gives the protein CASSLQGLNTEAFF. Based on the CDR3 plus reference TRBV7-2 and TRBJ1-1, the full variable domain is GAGVSQSPSNKVTEKGKDVELRCDPISGHTALYWYRQSLGQGLEFLIYFQGNSAPDKSGLPSDRFSAERTGGSVSTLTIQRTQQEDSAVYLCASSLQGLNTEAFFGQGTRLTVV.

DNA for the CDR3: TGTGCCTGGAATCCCACCACTTGGGGGGGCGCTTTTTACGAGCAGTACTTC. Translated, it gives CAWNPTTWGGAFYEQYF. This chain connects TRBV30 to TRBJ2-7; possible D gene TRBD2, 7 bases. The V end was cut by 4 bases, the J end by 4 bases, with 26 bases between. The CDR3 totals 17 residues. Germline V gene lookup returns CDR1 GTSNPN and CDR2 SVGIG (reference sequence).

The chain is built from TRBV9 and TRBJ2-1; D unclear. Germline-derived CDR1 and CDR2 are SGDLS and YYNGEE. The CDR3 totals 16 residues. V shed 0 bases and J shed 7 bases, with 17 bases lying between them. The CDR3 DNA reads TGTGCCAGCAGCGTAGGGTCATTGGGATTGATGAATGAGCAGTTCTTC. It specifies CASSVGSLGLMNEQFF.

The rearrangement links TRBV11-3 to TRBJ2-1; D not certain. Germline V lookup: CDR1 SGHNT, CDR2 YENEEA. Deletions cut 0 bases from V and 8 bases from J, with 8 bases between. This CDR3 spans 13 amino acids. The CDR3 nucleotides are TGTGCCAGCAGCTTAGATATGGGGTATGAGCAGTTCTTC. This encodes CASSLDMGYEQFF.

The genes are TRBV2 and TRBJ1-1; D ambiguous. Looked up from germline, CDR1 is SNHLY and CDR2 is FYNNEI. Trimming shortened V by 0 bases and J by 4 bases, and 18 bases separated the two germline ends. This CDR3 has 17 amino acids. The CDR3 DNA is TGTGCCAGCAGTGAAGCAATGGGCGGTAAAGGTGGCACTGAAGCTTTCTTT. Translating gives CASSEAMGGKGGTEAFF.